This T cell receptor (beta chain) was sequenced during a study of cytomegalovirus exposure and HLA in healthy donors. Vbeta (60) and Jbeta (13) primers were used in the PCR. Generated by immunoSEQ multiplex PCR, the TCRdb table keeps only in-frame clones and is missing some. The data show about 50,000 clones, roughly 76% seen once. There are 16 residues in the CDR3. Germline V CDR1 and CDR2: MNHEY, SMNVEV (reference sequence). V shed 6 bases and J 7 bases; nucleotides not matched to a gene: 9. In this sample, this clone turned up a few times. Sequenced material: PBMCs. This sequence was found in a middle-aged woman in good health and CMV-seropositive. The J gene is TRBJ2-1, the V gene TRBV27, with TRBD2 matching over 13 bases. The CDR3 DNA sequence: TGTGCCAGCAGCCCCCGCCGGACTAGCGGGGGTAATGAGCAGTTCTTC. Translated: CASSPRRTSGGNEQFF.